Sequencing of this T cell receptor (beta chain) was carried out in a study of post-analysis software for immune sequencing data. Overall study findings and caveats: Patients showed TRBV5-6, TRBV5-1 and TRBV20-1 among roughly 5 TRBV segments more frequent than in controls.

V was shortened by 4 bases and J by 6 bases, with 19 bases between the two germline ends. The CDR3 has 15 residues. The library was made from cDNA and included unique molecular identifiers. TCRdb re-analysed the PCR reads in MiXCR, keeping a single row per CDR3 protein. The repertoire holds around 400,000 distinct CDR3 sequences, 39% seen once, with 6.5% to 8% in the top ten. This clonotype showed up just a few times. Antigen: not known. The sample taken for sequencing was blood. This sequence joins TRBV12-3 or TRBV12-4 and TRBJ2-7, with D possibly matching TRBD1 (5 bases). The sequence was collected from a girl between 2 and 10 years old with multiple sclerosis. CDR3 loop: CASSSQATQSSEQYF. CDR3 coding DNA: TGTGCCAGCAGTTCACAGGCTACACAGAGTTCCGAGCAGTACTTC.